Below, 32 T cell receptor beta chains from the same sample are listed, as sequenced in a study of blood T cells in healthy people across ages. The second PCR ran about 6 to 12 cycles with a sample-barcoded 5' primer and J-beta primers. TCRdb reanalysed the 5' RACE reads using MiXCR and keeps one entry per CDR3 protein. The table includes 500,000 to 550,000 distinct CDR3 sequences, more than 20% detected once. The sample was also linked to a second study, of T cells of mothers and their children.

The specimen sequenced was blood. Receptors originate from a boy younger than 18 in good health.

The chain uses TRBV5-1 and TRBJ1-5; maybe TRBD1 (6 bases). The CDR3 runs to 15 residues. V was clipped by 1 base and J by 2 bases, with 10 bases between them. The V gene's germline CDR1 is SGHRS and CDR2 YFSETQ. The CDR3 nucleotides read TGCGCCAGCAGCTTGATGTCAGGGGGCAATCAGCCCCAGCATTTT. It yields the protein CASSLMSGGNQPQHF.

The V and J genes are TRBV7-2 and TRBJ2-7, with 13 bases lining up with TRBD2. V lost 1 base, J lost 9 bases, and 9 bases stayed unmatched. CDR3 length equals 16 residues. Looked up from germline, CDR1 is SGHTA and CDR2 is FQGNSA. In DNA, the CDR3 is TGTGCCAGCAGCTTAGGAGGGGGGACTAGCGGGGTTGTGCAGTACTTC. It specifies CASSLGGGTSGVVQYF.

This clonotype appeared a few times. For the CDR3, the DNA is TGTGCCAGCAGTTACACAACGGGTGAGCAGTTCTTC. Translating it yields CASSYTTGEQFF. The chain couples TRBV6-6 to TRBJ2-5; D is undetermined. Near its end, the DNA agrees better with TRBJ2-1, so the J call may be wrong. Germline assignment: CDR1 MNHNY and CDR2 SVGAGI (reference sequence). The CDR3 contains 12 residues.

J is TRBJ2-7 and V is TRBV29-1, with D perhaps matching TRBD2 (6 bases). The CDR3 extends over 16 amino acids. Germline V CDR1 and CDR2: SQVTM, ANQGSEA. V lost 1 base to trimming and J lost 1 base, with 17 bases between them. The CDR3 coding sequence is TGCAGCGTTGAAGGGGTGGAGGCGACTAGATCCTACGAGCAGTACTTC. Its protein is CSVEGVEATRSYEQYF.

This clonotype was seen a few times. Its ends do not fully match the called genes, so a read error is possible. V usage is TRBV7-2 and J usage is TRBJ1-1; D is unclear. The germline CDR1 and CDR2 sequences are SGHTA and FQGNSA. CDR3 length: 14 residues. The CDR3 DNA follows: TGTGCCGGCAGCTTAGTTAGGCGGAACACTGAAGCTTTCTTT. Translated, it gives CAGSLVRRNTEAFF.

Of note for this clonotype: Its ends do not fully match the called genes, so a read error is possible. The rearrangement uses TRBV12-3 or TRBV12-4 and TRBJ2-3; the match to TRBD2 covers 11 bases. The length of the CDR3 is 15 residues. This chain's CDR3 is CASSASGGTSDTQYF. The CDR3 nucleotides are TGTGCCAGCAGTGCTAGCGGGGGGACGTCAGATACGCAATATTTT.

The rearrangement joins TRBV20-1 to TRBJ1-5; 7 positions match TRBD1. There are 14 residues in the CDR3. V lost 6 bases and J lost 0; bases outside the gene matches: 5. Germline CDR1 and CDR2: DFQATT and SNEGSKA (reference sequence). The CDR3 DNA reads TGCAGTGCCGAACAGGGGACTAGCAATCAGCCCCAGCATTTT. Protein product: CSAEQGTSNQPQHF.

The chain links TRBV9 to TRBJ2-7; 9 bases are a match to TRBD1. V shed 0 bases, J shed 5 bases, and the junction held 6 bases outside the gene matches. Germline values: CDR1 SGDLS, CDR2 YYNGEE. The CDR3 loop spans 15 amino acids. The CDR3 spells CASSVEGTGHDEQYF. DNA of the CDR3: TGTGCCAGCAGCGTAGAGGGGACAGGGCACGACGAGCAGTACTTC.

This clonotype was detected ten times or more. V usage is TRBV28 and J usage is TRBJ2-5; D remains unclear. The CDR3 is 12 amino acids. The V end was cut by 6 bases, the J end by 5 bases, with 10 bases between. CDR1 and CDR2 (germline): MDHEN, SYDVKM. CDR3 DNA sequence: TGTGCCAGCAGGAATCGAGGCGAGACCCAGTACTTC. Translating it yields CASRNRGETQYF. The whole variable domain, filled in from reference TRBV28 and TRBJ2-5, reads DVKVTQSSRYLVKRTGEKVFLECVQDMDHENMFWYRQDPGLGLRLIYFSYDVKMKEKGDIPEGYSVSREKKERFSLILESASTNQTSMYLCASRNRGETQYFGPGTRLLVL.

This chain links TRBV28 with TRBJ2-3, with D tentatively TRBD1 or TRBD2 (6 bases each). The length of the CDR3 is 17 residues. The V end lost 11 bases, the J end lost 1 base, and 25 bases lay between the germline ends. Germline loops: CDR1 MDHEN, CDR2 SYDVKM. The CDR3 DNA is TGTGCCGGATCCCGTAGGCCGGGGGCGCCGGGCACAGATACGCAGTATTTT. As protein: CAGSRRPGAPGTDTQYF.

This clonotype has just a few counts. The chain carries TRBV9 and TRBJ2-3; D is ambiguous. The germline V and J ends were trimmed by 0 bases and 0 bases, with 8 bases remaining between them. CDR3 size: 15 residues. Per the germline V gene, CDR1 is SGDLS and CDR2 is YYNGEE. The chain's CDR3 is CASSVGQKSTDTQYF. In nucleotides, the CDR3 is TGTGCCAGCAGCGTAGGGCAGAAAAGCACAGATACGCAGTATTTT.

V and J are TRBV11-3 and TRBJ2-5, with a possible D match to TRBD2 (6 bases). With the DNA end fitting TRBJ2-1 better, the J assignment may be wrong. There are 13 residues in the CDR3. Germline V lookup: CDR1 SGHNT, CDR2 YENEEA. CDR3 sequence (DNA): TGTGCCAGCAGCCTGACTAGTCTCAATGAGCAGTTCTTC. It encodes CASSLTSLNEQFF.

The V gene is TRBV6-2 or TRBV6-3, the J gene TRBJ2-5, with TRBD2 matching over 8 bases. V dropped 5 bases and J dropped 2; count of bases not matched to a gene: 10. The CDR3 is 16 amino acids. Germline-derived CDR1 and CDR2 are MNHEY and SVGEGT. CDR3 amino acids: CASSPLTSGGQETQYF. The DNA of the CDR3 is TGTGCCAGCAGTCCCCTCACTAGCGGCGGACAAGAGACCCAGTACTTC.

This clonotype has a handful of counts. The chain uses TRBV29-1 and TRBJ2-5, with 9 bases aligning to TRBD1. The J call may be wrong; the DNA end is better matched by TRBJ2-7. The CDR3 runs to 15 residues. Germline V lookup: CDR1 SQVTM, CDR2 ANQGSEA. The CDR3 DNA follows: TGCAGCGTTGAAGATCCACAGGGGGCTGGATACGAGCAGTACTTC. Its translation: CSVEDPQGAGYEQYF.

The V gene is TRBV29-1, the J gene TRBJ2-7; TRBD1 agrees at 9 bases. Germline-derived CDR1 and CDR2 are SQVTM and ANQGSEA. The ends lost 3 bases at V and 5 bases at J; junction bases unmatched: 2. The CDR3 totals 12 residues. The CDR3 region is CSVEDRGNEQYF. The CDR3 DNA sequence: TGCAGCGTTGAGGACAGGGGCAACGAGCAGTACTTC.

This chain connects TRBV18 to TRBJ2-7; 7 bases agree with TRBD1. Germline V lookup: CDR1 KGHSH, CDR2 LQKENI. The CDR3 totals 12 residues. V shed 3 bases, J shed 12 bases, and the junction held 8 bases outside the gene matches. CDR3 protein: CASSPTGSLPYF. The CDR3 nucleotides read TGTGCCAGCTCACCGACAGGGAGCCTCCCGTACTTC.

The rearrangement uses TRBV15 and TRBJ1-5; D unclear. Trimming cost V 6 bases and J 0 bases, with 3 bases left between them. CDR3 length: 12 residues. Germline CDR1 reads LNHNV; CDR2 reads YYDKDF (reference sequence). The CDR3 sequence is CATRASNQPQHF. DNA for the CDR3: TGTGCCACCAGGGCTAGCAATCAGCCCCAGCATTTT.

There are a few counts of this clonotype. This chain links TRBV6-1 with TRBJ2-7; D is possibly TRBD1 (6 bases). This CDR3 contains 14 residues. Germline V gene lookup returns CDR1 MNHNS and CDR2 SASEGT. V was clipped by 3 bases and J by 3 bases, with 12 bases between them. Here the CDR3 DNA reads TGTGCCAGCAGTGACAGGGGCCGCCGCTACGAGCAGTACTTC. Protein product: CASSDRGRRYEQYF.

This clonotype has more than one count but fewer than ten. The chain links TRBV12-3 or TRBV12-4 to TRBJ2-7; D tentatively reads TRBD1 or TRBD2 (5 bases each). Trimming removed 4 bases from V and 2 bases from J, with 15 bases in between. The CDR3 covers 15 residues. Here the CDR3 reads CASSWGTDATYEQYF. The CDR3 bases are TGTGCCAGCAGTTGGGGGACGGACGCTACCTACGAGCAGTACTTC.

This clonotype occurred a few times. The chain employs TRBV20-1 and TRBJ2-5; 8 bases agree with TRBD1. The CDR3 runs 14 residues. Trimming at V came to 6 bases and at J to 5 bases, leaving 11 bases not matched to a gene. Germline loops: CDR1 DFQATT, CDR2 SNEGSKA (reference sequence). CDR3 protein: CSARSSGGGETQYF. The CDR3 nucleotides are TGCAGTGCCAGATCTTCAGGGGGCGGCGAGACCCAGTACTTC.

The rearrangement joins TRBV12-3 or TRBV12-4 to TRBJ1-3; TRBD1 might be the D (6 bases). V was pared by 6 bases and J by 0 bases, with 12 bases between. The CDR3 runs to 15 residues. CDR3 sequence reads: CASSRSQGSGNTIYF. Here the CDR3 DNA reads TGTGCCAGCAGCCGCTCACAGGGCTCTGGAAACACCATATATTTT.

This clonotype was seen a handful of times. The V and J genes are TRBV4-3 and TRBJ1-4; the D gene is possibly TRBD1 (5 bases). CDR3 length: 15 amino acids. Germline CDR1 reads LGHNA; CDR2 reads YSLEER. The ends were cut back, 4 bases at V and 4 bases at J, with 13 bases in the middle. CDR3 residues: CASSPRETNNEKLFF. Here the CDR3 DNA reads TGCGCCAGCAGCCCCAGGGAAACCAATAATGAAAAACTGTTTTTT.

This clonotype came up a few times. The V call is TRBV20-1, the J call TRBJ2-1; D is unresolved. CDR3 length equals 12 residues. Germline loops: CDR1 DFQATT, CDR2 SNEGSKA (reference sequence). V lost 0 bases and J lost 9, with 9 bases in between. The CDR3 nucleotides read TGCAGTGCTAGAGATGGTGGGTTTGAGCAGTTCTTC. Residues: CSARDGGFEQFF.

This rearrangement joins TRBV6-2 or TRBV6-3 to TRBJ1-6; D may be TRBD1 (5 bases). The CDR3 consists of 16 residues. The germline CDR1 and CDR2 sequences are MNHEY and SVGEGT. V was trimmed by 6 bases and J by 9 bases, leaving 21 bases between them. CDR3 in amino acids: CASSLFQPNQGSPLHF. The CDR3 region has the DNA TGTGCCAGCAGCCTATTTCAGCCAAACCAGGGTTCACCCCTCCACTTT.

The chain joins TRBV30 to TRBJ1-1, with 7 bases matching TRBD1. Germline CDR1 is GTSNPN and CDR2 is SVGIG (reference sequence). This CDR3 is 13 amino acids long. The V and J ends lost 5 bases and 3 bases, in that order; junction bases with no gene match: 6. The CDR3 here is CAWDRVFDTEAFF. The CDR3 DNA reads TGTGCCTGGGACAGGGTTTTCGACACTGAAGCTTTCTTT.

This chain joins TRBV2 and TRBJ2-3; no reliable D call. Looked up from germline, CDR1 is SNHLY and CDR2 is FYNNEI. V was clipped by 0 bases and J by 6 bases, with 13 bases between them. The CDR3 is 15 residues long. DNA for the CDR3: TGTGCCAGCAGTGAAGCGTTTATCGGGTCGGATACGCAGTATTTT. This translates into CASSEAFIGSDTQYF.

This clonotype turned up a few times. The genes are TRBV6-1 and TRBJ1-6; D is possibly TRBD1 (5 bases). The CDR3 runs 14 residues. V lost 6 bases, J lost 6 bases, and 12 bases lay in between. CDR1 and CDR2 from the germline V gene are MNHNS and SASEGT. For the CDR3, the DNA is TGTGCCAGCAGACAAAGACAGATTAATTCACCCCTCCACTTT. It specifies CASRQRQINSPLHF.

Only a few counts were recorded for this clonotype. The chain links TRBV6-5 to TRBJ1-1; D is unclear. The CDR3 sequence is 15 residues long. The V and J ends lost 0 bases and 0 bases respectively, with 8 bases between them. Germline V CDR1 and CDR2: MNHEY, SVGAGI. The CDR3 protein is CASSYSSGMNTEAFF. Written as DNA, the CDR3 is TGTGCCAGCAGTTACTCGAGTGGGATGAACACTGAAGCTTTCTTT.

J is TRBJ2-1 and V is TRBV20-1; D may be TRBD1 (7 bases). Trimming pared 1 base from V and 6 bases from J, leaving 16 bases between. The CDR3 consists of 15 residues. Germline values: CDR1 DFQATT, CDR2 SNEGSKA (reference sequence). As DNA, the CDR3 is TGCAGTGCTAGAGTCAGGGAGGCAGGGGGCAATGAGCAGTTCTTC. It specifies CSARVREAGGNEQFF.

This clonotype has a handful of counts. V and J are TRBV7-3 and TRBJ2-5, with TRBD1 matching 8 bases. The DNA end is more similar to TRBJ2-7, so the J call may be wrong. The CDR3 has 13 residues. CDR1 is SGHTA and CDR2 is FQGTGA in the germline V gene. CDR3 loop: CASSADRGNEQYF. The CDR3 nucleotides read TGTGCCAGCAGCGCCGACAGGGGAAACGAGCAGTACTTC.

The sample holds a few counts of this clonotype. This chain uses TRBV4-1 with TRBJ1-4, with a tentative D call TRBD1 (5 bases). The CDR3 is made up of 15 amino acids. Germline assignment: CDR1 MGHRA and CDR2 YSYEKL. Trimming stripped 2 bases from V and 3 bases from J, with 10 bases between. The CDR3 is CASSQPGTSNEKLFF. The CDR3 DNA follows: TGCGCCAGCAGCCAACCAGGGACCTCTAATGAAAAACTGTTTTTT.

This clonotype showed up just a few times. The chain recombines TRBV28 with TRBJ2-1, with TRBD2 matching 8 bases. Germline CDR1 MDHEN, CDR2 SYDVKM. The V segment lost 5 bases and the J segment 0 bases; nucleotides outside the gene matches: 12. The CDR3 has 18 amino acids. The CDR3 nucleotides are TGTGCCAGCAGTCTCGGACCGGGACTAGGGGGCTCCTACAATGAGCAGTTCTTC. Encoded protein: CASSLGPGLGGSYNEQFF.